This T cell receptor beta chain was retrieved from a study of vaccination effects on CD4 cells after COVID-19. Expansion with viral peptide pools was applied to antigen-specific CD4+ T cells by the ViraFEST assay prior to sequencing. Following culture for approximately 11 days, CD4+ T cells were isolated. None of these healthy vaccinees had been infected with SARS-CoV-2 before vaccination. It was on days 3 and 7 that half the medium was replaced with IL-2 medium. Germline loops: CDR1 SGHRS, CDR2 YFSETQ. The CDR3 is 16 amino acids. V dropped 0 bases and J dropped 0; count of bases not matched to a gene: 5. Remarks on this clone: Its cognate antigen is unknown.

Profiling relied on immunoSEQ multiplex PCR, and the TCRdb table lists in-frame clones only, not all of them. The table shows 74,000 or so clones, with 80% occurring only once. Findings and caveats of the study: The study enrolled few convalescent patients and sampled no early post-infection timepoints.

The V call is TRBV5-1, the J call TRBJ2-5, with TRBD2 matching over 7 bases. The sequence came from a human donor who received a COVID-19 vaccine. The sample in question was CD4+ T cells from PBMCs cultured with SARS-CoV-2 spike peptides, obtained before COVID-19 vaccination. CDR3: CASSLAYGGYQETQYF. The CDR3 DNA reads TGCGCCAGCAGCTTGGCATACGGGGGGTACCAAGAGACCCAGTACTTC.